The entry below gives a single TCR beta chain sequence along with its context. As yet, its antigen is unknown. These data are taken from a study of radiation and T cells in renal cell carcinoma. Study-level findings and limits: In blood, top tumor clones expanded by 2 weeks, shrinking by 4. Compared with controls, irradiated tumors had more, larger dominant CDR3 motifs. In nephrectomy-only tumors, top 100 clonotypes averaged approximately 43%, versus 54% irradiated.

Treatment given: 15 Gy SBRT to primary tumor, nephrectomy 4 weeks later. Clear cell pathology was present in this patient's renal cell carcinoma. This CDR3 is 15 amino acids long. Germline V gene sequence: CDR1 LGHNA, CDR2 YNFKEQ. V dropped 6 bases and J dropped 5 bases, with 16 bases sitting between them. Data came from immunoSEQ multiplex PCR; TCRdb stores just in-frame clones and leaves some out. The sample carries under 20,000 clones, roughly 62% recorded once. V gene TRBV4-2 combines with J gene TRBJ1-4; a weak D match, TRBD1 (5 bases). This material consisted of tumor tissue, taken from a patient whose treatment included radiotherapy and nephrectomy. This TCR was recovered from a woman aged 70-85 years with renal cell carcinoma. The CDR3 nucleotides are TGTGCCAGCAGGCCTCCGGGACGGGGGAATGAAAAACTGTTTTTT. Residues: CASRPPGRGNEKLFF.